This is a list of T cell receptor beta chains from one sample in a study of chemoradiotherapy in HPV16-positive cancers. Here immunoSEQ multiplex PCR was the method, and the copy in TCRdb shows in-frame clones only, minus some. The data show roughly 11,000 clones, roughly 78% seen once. This material was acquired from a patient who underwent chemoradiotherapy. These receptor sequences come from a human donor with HPV-associated anogenital cancer. CDR3s include the opening cysteine and the closing phenylalanine or tryptophan. D genes are given only for firm matches. The size field is filled for only some rows; it gives once, few, many or a size class.

D	size	V	J	CDR3	DNA
NA	NA	TRBV4-2	TRBJ1-2	CASSQAGTYSLAGYTF	TGTGCCAGCAGCCAAGCGGGGACCTACTCCCTGGCTGGCTACACCTTC
NA	NA	TRBV6-1	TRBJ2-3	CASSERGDSTDTQYF	TGTGCCAGCAGTGAAAGGGGAGACAGCACAGATACGCAGTATTTT
NA	NA	TRBV7-3	TRBJ1-1	CASSQQENTEAFF	TGTGCCAGCAGTCAACAGGAGAACACTGAAGCTTTCTTT
NA	NA	TRBV4-3	TRBJ1-2	CASSQDLERRGNNYGYTF	TGCGCCAGCAGCCAAGATCTGGAGAGGAGGGGTAATAACTATGGCTACACCTTC
NA	once	TRBV6-5	TRBJ1-1	CASRPNEGVEAFF	TGTGCCAGCAGACCCAACGAGGGGGTTGAAGCTTTCTTT
NA	NA	TRBV7-9	TRBJ2-7	CASSATGTGEDEQYF	TGTGCCAGCAGCGCCACGGGGACGGGAGAGGACGAGCAGTACTTC
TRBD2	few	TRBV5-3	TRBJ2-7	CARSLWGVGGGSSYEQYF	TGTGCCAGAAGCTTGTGGGGAGTTGGCGGGGGGAGCTCCTACGAGCAGTACTTC
TRBD2	NA	TRBV4-2	TRBJ2-3	CASSQTPTGGGGRDTQYF	TGTGCCAGCAGCCAAACTCCCACCGGCGGGGGGGGCCGGGATACGCAGTATTTT
NA	NA	TRBV12-5	TRBJ1-5	CASGLIKDWYGYNQPQHF	TGTGCTAGTGGTTTGATAAAGGATTGGTACGGGTACAATCAGCCCCAGCATTTT
NA	NA	TRBV9	TRBJ2-5	CASSVRGTQETQYF	TGTGCCAGCAGCGTGCGGGGAACTCAAGAGACCCAGTACTTC
NA	NA	TRBV7-8	TRBJ1-1	CASSLVGGGTEAFF	TGTGCCAGCAGCTTAGTGGGGGGCGGGACTGAAGCTTTCTTT
NA	NA	TRBV11-1	TRBJ1-2	CASNGYTSNYGYTF	TGTGCCAGCAATGGCTACACGTCTAACTATGGCTACACCTTC
NA	once	TRBV5-6	TRBJ1-1	CASSRYVRETEAFF	TGTGCCAGCAGCCGTTACGTCAGGGAGACTGAAGCTTTCTTT
NA	once	TRBV9	TRBJ2-5	CASSMAGQLRETQYF	TGTGCCAGCAGCATGGCGGGACAGCTCAGGGAGACCCAGTACTTC
NA	NA	TRBV11-2	TRBJ2-1	CASSLRTHGYEQFF	TGTGCCAGCAGCCTTCGGACCCACGGCTATGAGCAGTTCTTC
TRBD1	few	TRBV7-8	TRBJ1-2	CASSLATGGSGYTF	TGTGCCAGCAGCTTAGCCACAGGGGGCAGTGGCTACACCTTC
TRBD1	once	TRBV29-1	TRBJ2-3	CSVEGQGAVDTQYF	TGCAGCGTTGAAGGGCAGGGGGCGGTAGATACGCAGTATTTT
TRBD2	few	TRBV4-1	TRBJ2-7	CASSQDSASGGKGEQYF	TGCGCCAGCAGCCAAGACTCCGCTAGCGGGGGGAAAGGCGAGCAGTACTTC